Presented here are 19 T cell receptor beta chains from one specimen sequenced in a study of OX40 agonist ivuxolimab in advanced cancers. This table comes from immunoSEQ multiplex PCR, and its TCRdb copy is limited to in-frame clones, with some not included. The table shows about 90,000 clones, with approximately 91% occurring only once. The sample consisted of CD4+ or CD8+ T cells sorted from blood, taken in a trial of the OX40 agonist ivuxolimab. The source is an adult with an advanced solid tumor such as melanoma, head and neck, liver or kidney cancer.

The chain is built from TRBV9 and TRBJ1-2; TRBD1 is a possible D gene (6 bases). Germline CDR1 reads SGDLS; CDR2 reads YYNGEE. V lost 0 bases and J lost 9, with 18 bases in between. The CDR3 contains 15 residues. The CDR3 sequence: CASSVGRPGARSYTF. The CDR3 nucleotides read TGTGCCAGCAGCGTAGGAAGGCCAGGGGCCCGGAGCTACACCTTC. The full variable domain, completed using reference TRBV9 and TRBJ1-2, is DSGVTQTPKHLITATGQRVTLRCSPRSGDLSVYWYQQSLDQGLQFLIQYYNGEERAKGNILERFSAQQFPDLHSELNLSSLELGDSALYFCASSVGRPGARSYTFGSGTRLTVV.

The chain joins TRBV7-9 to TRBJ1-5; D perhaps matches TRBD1 (6 bases). The CDR3 spans 14 residues. In germline, CDR1 is SEHNR, CDR2 FQNEAQ (reference sequence). Trimming left V 5 bases short and J 4 bases short, with 12 bases between. The CDR3 here is CASSQGGSNQPQHF. The CDR3, as DNA: TGTGCCAGCAGCCAAGGGGGGTCAAATCAGCCCCAGCATTTT.

The rearrangement joins TRBV4-1 to TRBJ2-7; 8 positions agree with TRBD1. Per germline, CDR1 MGHRA and CDR2 YSYEKL. V lost 1 base to trimming and J lost 6 bases; unmatched junction nucleotides: 17. The CDR3 spans 18 residues. CDR3 region: CASSQVFIGQGGSREQYF. The CDR3 DNA follows: TGCGCCAGCAGCCAAGTCTTCATCGGACAGGGCGGATCGCGCGAGCAGTACTTC.

The chain employs TRBV28 and TRBJ1-1; perhaps TRBD1 as D (5 bases). The germline CDR1 and CDR2 sequences are MDHEN and SYDVKM. The CDR3 sequence is 14 residues long. The V end lost 1 base, the J end lost 6 bases, and 12 bases lay between the germline ends. The CDR3 loop is CASSLFQGTAEAFF. CDR3 nucleotides: TGTGCCAGCAGTTTATTTCAGGGTACCGCTGAAGCTTTCTTT.

This clone was counted once. The genes are TRBV5-4 and TRBJ2-5; TRBD2 matches 9 bases. Germline values: CDR1 SGHNT, CDR2 YYREEE (reference sequence). V gave up 0 bases and J gave up 5 bases; unmatched junction bases: 11. The CDR3 runs to 17 residues. CDR3 coding DNA: TGTGCCAGCAGCTTGGCCATAAGTAGCGGGAGAAGTGAGACCCAGTACTTC. Translated, it gives CASSLAISSGRSETQYF.

This chain joins TRBV7-2 and TRBJ1-6; no clear D. There are 14 residues in the CDR3. CDR1 is SGHTA, CDR2 FQGNSA, per germline. Trimming cost V 5 bases and J 7 bases, with 12 bases left between them. The CDR3 DNA reads TGTGCCAGCAGCCGAGACGGAGTCAATTCACCCCTCCACTTT. Translated, it gives CASSRDGVNSPLHF.

The chain employs TRBV20-1 and TRBJ1-1; D unresolved. Germline V gene data show CDR1 as DFQATT and CDR2 as SNEGSKA (reference sequence). This CDR3 spans 11 amino acids. V gave up 5 bases and J gave up 0 bases, with 4 bases separating them. The CDR3 region is CSAPVNTEAFF. CDR3 bases: TGCAGTGCTCCAGTGAACACTGAAGCTTTCTTT.

The V gene is TRBV6-9, the J gene TRBJ2-7, with D tentatively TRBD1 (6 bases). The CDR3 sequence is 16 residues long. Trimming took 5 bases from V and 0 from J, leaving 17 bases between them. Germline V gives CDR1 MNHGY, CDR2 SVAAGI. CDR3 region: CASSQKQGRSSYEQYF. The CDR3 DNA reads as TGTGCCAGCAGTCAAAAACAGGGAAGGAGCTCCTACGAGCAGTACTTC.

This CDR3 is CASSLNRGPEQYF. The DNA of the CDR3 is TGTGCCAGCTCACTAAACAGGGGGCCCGAGCAGTACTTC. The rearrangement joins TRBV18 to TRBJ2-7; 9 nucleotides match TRBD1. This CDR3 is 13 amino acids long. CDR1 is KGHSH, CDR2 LQKENI, per germline. Losses at the gene ends were 4 bases for V and 6 bases for J; bases not matched to a gene: 4. The full variable domain, with the rest looked up from reference TRBV18 and TRBJ2-7, is NAGVMQNPRHLVRRRGQEARLRCSPMKGHSHVYWYRQLPEEGLKFMVYLQKENIIDESGMPKERFSAEFPKEGPSILRIQQVVRGDSAAYFCASSLNRGPEQYFGPGTRLTVT.

This chain uses TRBV28 with TRBJ1-2; TRBD1 might be the D (5 bases). The CDR3 extends over 14 amino acids. Germline V gene lookup returns CDR1 MDHEN and CDR2 SYDVKM. V lost 5 bases to trimming and J lost 3 bases, with 13 bases between them. The CDR3, as DNA: TGTGCCAGCAGTAGGGGTTCGCTTTACTATGGCTACACCTTC. Its translation: CASSRGSLYYGYTF.

The chain recombines TRBV25-1 with TRBJ2-7; D ambiguous. The length of the CDR3 is 13 residues. Deletions cut 4 bases from V and 3 bases from J, with 10 bases between. The V gene's germline CDR1 is MGHDK and CDR2 SYGVNS. This chain's CDR3 is CASSATALYEQYF. The CDR3 coding sequence is TGTGCCAGCAGTGCCACAGCACTCTACGAGCAGTACTTC.

The rearrangement joins TRBV28 to TRBJ1-5; D gene unclear. The CDR3 contains 14 residues. Deletions cut 6 bases from V and 1 base from J, with 10 bases between. Germline V gene lookup returns CDR1 MDHEN and CDR2 SYDVKM. The CDR3 DNA follows: TGTGCCAGCAGAATAGGCGGGAGCAATCAGCCCCAGCATTTT. Translating it yields CASRIGGSNQPQHF.

The DNA of the CDR3 is TGCGCCAGCAGCTTGGGAGGGGGCCGGGAGACCCAGTACTTC. Translated: CASSLGGGRETQYF. The J gene is TRBJ2-5, the V gene TRBV5-1, with 7 bases that match TRBD1. V lost 0 bases and J lost 5; bases outside the gene matches: 4. The germline CDR1 and CDR2 sequences are SGHRS and YFSETQ. CDR3 length: 14 amino acids. The whole variable domain, filled in from reference TRBV5-1 and TRBJ2-5, reads KAGVTQTPRYLIKTRGQQVTLSCSPISGHRSVSWYQQTPGQGLQFLFEYFSETQRNKGNFPGRFSGRQFSNSRSEMNVSTLELGDSALYLCASSLGGGRETQYFGPGTRLLVL.

The rearrangement uses TRBV14 and TRBJ1-3, with unresolved D. Trimming pared 2 bases from V and 4 bases from J, leaving 12 bases between. CDR3 size: 15 residues. In germline, CDR1 is SGHDN, CDR2 FVKESK. The CDR3 DNA is TGTGCCAGCAGCCAACAAACGACGACCGGAAACACCATATATTTT. Protein product: CASSQQTTTGNTIYF.

The CDR3 coding sequence is TGTGCCAGCAGGGACCCGGGGGGGGCTTACGAGCAGTACTTC. Residues: CASRDPGGAYEQYF. The chain has TRBV6-5 and TRBJ2-7; 8 bases match TRBD2. Germline lookup yields CDR1 MNHEY and CDR2 SVGAGI. CDR3 length: 14 amino acids. V was pared by 6 bases and J by 4 bases, with 8 bases of the junction left unmatched.

The chain couples TRBV7-9 to TRBJ2-7; TRBD1 matches 9 bases. CDR1 is SEHNR, CDR2 FQNEAQ, per germline (reference sequence). Unmatched junction bases numbered 4, after V lost 5 bases and J lost 5 bases. The CDR3 spans 13 residues. CDR3 nucleotides: TGTGCCAGCAGCCGGGGACAGGGCCACGAGCAGTACTTC. Amino acids: CASSRGQGHEQYF.

The V gene is TRBV6-1, the J gene TRBJ2-7, with 10 bases identical to TRBD1. V was pared by 6 bases and J by 1 base, with 3 bases of the junction left unmatched. Germline V gene sequence: CDR1 MNHNS, CDR2 SASEGT. The CDR3 contains 14 residues. The CDR3 here is CASSRDRGSYEQYF. DNA for the CDR3: TGTGCCAGCAGCCGGGACAGGGGTTCCTACGAGCAGTACTTC.

V is TRBV6-5 and J is TRBJ2-1; 7 nucleotides line up with TRBD1. With V trimmed by 5 bases and J by 4 bases, 8 bases remained unmatched. The CDR3 sequence is 15 residues long. The germline gives CDR1 MNHEY, CDR2 SVGAGI. The CDR3 loop reads CASSQPGQRYNEQFF. The CDR3 DNA follows: TGTGCCAGCAGTCAACCGGGACAGAGATACAATGAGCAGTTCTTC.

The rearrangement joins TRBV5-1 to TRBJ2-3; 7 nucleotides align to TRBD2. Germline trimming cut 5 bases from V and 6 bases from J; bases unmatched to any gene: 9. There are 14 residues in the CDR3. Looked up from germline, CDR1 is SGHRS and CDR2 is YFSETQ. The CDR3 nucleotides are TGCGCCAGCAGACCCGGACTAGTTCTGGATACGCAGTATTTT. This sequence encodes CASRPGLVLDTQYF.